This TCR beta chain was recovered during a study of blood T cell repertoires in COVID-19. Across the whole study: Italy, Spain and the United States were the sources of the convalescent and acute COVID-19 samples. PBMCs, B-cell-depleted T cells, or T cells provided the cDNA or gDNA that made up the material.

CDR3 length: 14 amino acids. From germline, CDR1 is LGHDT and CDR2 YNNKEL (reference sequence). V was pared by 4 bases and J by 5 bases, with 4 bases of the junction left unmatched. Original processing methods: Reference gene primer amplification in the assay estimated nucleated cell counts. Libraries were prepared by immunoSEQ multiplex PCR; TCRdb keeps only in-frame clonotypes and omits some of them. V, J and clone size are taken as reported in that table, and D and trimming were inferred from the DNA itself. The data contain 200,000 to 250,000 clones, just under 85% of them seen just once; the ten biggest clones take up roughly 7.6%.

The rearrangement links TRBV3-1 (or the pseudogene TRBV3-2) to TRBJ2-2; 7 positions match TRBD1. This TCR was sampled from a woman between 45 and 65 years old with active or convalescent COVID-19. The source material was peripheral blood. As DNA, the CDR3 is TGTGCCAGCAGCCCAGGGGGAAGTACCGGGGAGCTGTTTTTT. Its translation: CASSPGGSTGELFF.